This T cell receptor (beta chain) derives from a study of T cells in Graves' hyperthyroidism and ophthalmopathy. General study points: Most thyroid clonotypes expanded above 0.001 were also detected in blood.

This clonotype was seen at least ten times. As yet, its antigen is unknown. V was trimmed by 1 base and J by 1 base, leaving 7 bases between them. The CDR3 runs 14 residues. Germline V gene sequence: CDR1 LGHDT, CDR2 YNNKEL (reference sequence). Among the patients, aged 18 to 65, hyperthyroidism was newly diagnosed and had lasted under 2 months. Template material for amplifying TCR beta CDR3 regions consisted of RNA transcripts. A first-round RT-PCR of the TCR CDR3 used the HTBI primer set. TCRdb re-called the multiplex PCR reads with MiXCR, one entry per CDR3 protein. This table has approximately 740,000 distinct CDR3 sequences, 14% appearing once.

Sequencing was done on a sample of blood. The source is a woman between 18 and 29 years old with Graves' hyperthyroidism. This rearrangement joins TRBV3-1 to TRBJ1-1, with D unresolved. DNA of the CDR3: TGTGCCAGCAGCCAAGCTCTGGGGAACACTGAAGCTTTCTTT. Translated: CASSQALGNTEAFF.